This passage covers 3 T cell receptor beta chains from one sample sequenced in a study of OX40 agonist ivuxolimab in advanced cancers. The method was immunoSEQ multiplex PCR; TCRdb's version includes in-frame clones alone and lacks a portion of them. The table lists over 75,000 clones, around 94% of them singletons. The source material was CD4+ or CD8+ T cells sorted from blood, sampled in a trial of the OX40 agonist ivuxolimab. These receptors were taken from an adult with an advanced solid tumor such as melanoma, head and neck, liver or kidney cancer.

The chain is built from TRBV4-1 and TRBJ2-5, with 7 bases that match TRBD1. The V segment lost 4 bases and the J segment 5 bases; nucleotides outside the gene matches: 10. Germline V lookup: CDR1 MGHRA, CDR2 YSYEKL. This CDR3 spans 15 amino acids. CDR3 in amino acids: CASSLKQGSWETQYF. The CDR3 DNA sequence: TGCGCCAGCAGCCTTAAACAGGGGAGTTGGGAGACCCAGTACTTC.

V and J are TRBV19 and TRBJ2-4; D possibly corresponds to TRBD2 (5 bases). Trimming shortened V by 5 bases and J by 3 bases, and 14 bases separated the two germline ends. The CDR3 covers 15 residues. Germline CDR1 is LNHDA and CDR2 is SQIVND (reference sequence). DNA of the CDR3: TGTGCCAGTAGTGGAGGAGGCGATGTCAAAAACATTCAGTACTTC. Amino acids: CASSGGGDVKNIQYF.

J is TRBJ2-2 and V is TRBV27, with 11 bases identical to TRBD1. This CDR3 comprises 18 residues. Trimming took 2 bases from V and 3 from J; bases not matched to a gene: 8. Germline lookup yields CDR1 MNHEY and CDR2 SMNVEV (reference sequence). For the CDR3, the DNA is TGTGCCAGCAGTTTAACGATAGGGACAGGGGGAGACACCGGGGAGCTGTTTTTT. Encoded protein: CASSLTIGTGGDTGELFF.